These 3 T cell receptor beta chains were sequenced from one sample in a study of T cell responses to AZD1222 COVID-19 vaccine. The protocol was immunoSEQ multiplex PCR, while the TCRdb copy is restricted to in-frame clones and leaves out a portion. The table has about 150,000 clones, 88% seen once; the top ten hold just under 7%. Specimen: peripheral blood, collected after recovery from COVID-19. These receptors came from an adult who had recovered from COVID-19.

CDR3 in amino acids: CASSPDRVGGIQYF. In nucleotides, the CDR3 is TGTGCCAGCAGCCCCGACAGGGTTGGGGGCATTCAGTACTTC. This chain connects TRBV5-8 to TRBJ2-4, with 7 bases identical to TRBD1. Losses at the gene ends were 4 bases for V and 9 bases for J; bases not matched to a gene: 10. Germline CDR1 SGHTS, CDR2 YDEGEE. This CDR3 region has 14 residues.

The V and J genes are TRBV5-5 and TRBJ2-7; 7 nucleotides agree with TRBD1. The V gene end was trimmed by 2 bases and the J gene end by 1 base; junction bases not matched to a gene: 6. CDR3 length: 15 amino acids. Per germline, CDR1 SGHKS and CDR2 YYEKEE (reference sequence). Here the CDR3 DNA reads TGTGCCAGCAGCTTAGGACAGGCCTCTTCCTACGAGCAGTACTTC. This sequence encodes CASSLGQASSYEQYF.

J is TRBJ1-1 and V is TRBV6-5; TRBD1 might be the D (5 bases). In germline, CDR1 is MNHEY, CDR2 SVGAGI. V was trimmed by 5 bases and J by 7 bases, leaving 14 bases between them. CDR3 length equals 13 residues. For the CDR3, the DNA is TGTGCCAGCAGTAGCCAGGGCGAAGGTGAAGCTTTCTTT. Translation: CASSSQGEGEAFF.